Following are 21 T cell receptor beta chains from one sample sequenced in a study of identical twins. TCRdb called the 5' RACE reads again in MiXCR, with one record for every CDR3 protein. The sample has 300,000 to 350,000 distinct CDR3 sequences; 9% to 15% are singletons. The same sample was also studied in work on yellow fever vaccine responses in identical twins.

Sample: CD8+ T cells sorted from blood. These receptors were collected from a woman aged 18-29 years in good health.

This clonotype was seen a few times. The chain links TRBV19 to TRBJ1-1, with no clear D. CDR3 length: 13 residues. Germline V gene lookup returns CDR1 LNHDA and CDR2 SQIVND (reference sequence). The germline V and J ends were trimmed by 1 base and 4 bases, with 7 bases remaining between them. CDR3 amino acids: CASSIGYGTEAFF. The CDR3 nucleotides are TGTGCCAGTAGTATAGGGTATGGCACTGAAGCTTTCTTT.

The V and J genes are TRBV6-1 and TRBJ2-1, with 8 bases matching TRBD2. V was pared by 6 bases and J by 5 bases, with 6 bases of the junction left unmatched. CDR1 and CDR2 from the germline V gene are MNHNS and SASEGT. This CDR3 is built from 14 residues. The CDR3 DNA follows: TGTGCCAGCAGCGTAGCGGGAACACACAATGAGCAGTTCTTC. This sequence encodes CASSVAGTHNEQFF.

J is TRBJ2-1 and V is TRBV7-4; D assignment may be TRBD1 or TRBD2 (6 bases each). The CDR3 contains 14 residues. CDR1 is SGHVT, CDR2 SQSDAQ, per germline. V lost 4 bases, J lost 8 bases, and 15 bases lay in between. CDR3 region: CASSSGAPGDEQFF. CDR3 nucleotides: TGTGCCAGCAGCTCGGGGGCCCCGGGTGATGAGCAGTTCTTC.

The chain recombines TRBV20-1 with TRBJ2-1; D is undetermined. The germline CDR1 and CDR2 sequences are DFQATT and SNEGSKA (reference sequence). The V gene lost 3 bases and the J gene lost 6 bases, with 6 bases spanning the gap. The length of the CDR3 is 11 residues. The CDR3 protein is CSASLGNEQFF. The CDR3 DNA follows: TGCAGTGCTAGTTTGGGCAATGAGCAGTTCTTC.

This clonotype was detected once. CDR3 sequence reads: CASSSRGIIAGARYNEQFF. In DNA form, the CDR3 reads TGTGCCAGCAGCTCCAGAGGGATTATAGCGGGAGCGCGGTACAATGAGCAGTTCTTC. The chain carries TRBV11-2 and TRBJ2-1; 9 bases fit TRBD2. The CDR3 consists of 19 residues. The germline V gene encodes CDR1 SGHAT and CDR2 FQNNGV. Losses at the gene ends were 4 bases for V and 4 bases for J; bases not matched to a gene: 17.

The V gene is TRBV28, the J gene TRBJ2-5; D tentatively reads TRBD1 or TRBD2 (6 bases each). The CDR3 runs 15 residues. Germline CDR1 and CDR2: MDHEN and SYDVKM. V was clipped by 8 bases and J by 4 bases, with 20 bases between them. The CDR3 DNA reads TGTGCCAGCGATTCTGGAGGGGGTCGGTCAGAGACCCAGTACTTC. It yields the protein CASDSGGGRSETQYF.

This clonotype was observed a few times. CDR3 residues: CASSYNGIDTYNEQFF. CDR3 coding DNA: TGTGCCAGCAGTTACAATGGAATAGACACCTACAATGAGCAGTTCTTC. This chain uses TRBV6-5 with TRBJ2-1; D gene ambiguous. The CDR3 covers 16 residues. Trimming took off 2 bases at V and 2 bases at J, with 13 bases between the two ends. Germline assignment: CDR1 MNHEY and CDR2 SVGAGI.

This clonotype was observed a handful of times. The chain has TRBV4-1 and TRBJ2-7; 8 nucleotides agree with TRBD1. V trimming: 3 bases; J trimming: 5 bases; junction bases outside the gene matches: 9. This CDR3 has 15 residues. Germline assignment: CDR1 MGHRA and CDR2 YSYEKL. The chain's CDR3 is CASSHAGGAWDEQYF. The CDR3 region has the DNA TGCGCCAGCAGCCATGCAGGGGGCGCTTGGGACGAGCAGTACTTC.

This clonotype was detected a few times. In DNA, the CDR3 is TGTGCCAGCAGCCTTAGCGGGAGGTCCTACGAGCAGTACTTC. Protein sequence: CASSLSGRSYEQYF. The chain has TRBV13 and TRBJ2-7, with 10 bases matching TRBD2. Germline CDR1 reads PRHDT; CDR2 reads FYEKMQ (reference sequence). The CDR3 is 14 amino acids. After removal of 5 bases from V and 1 base from J, the junction contained 2 bases not matched to a gene. Variable domain in full (rest from reference TRBV13 and TRBJ2-7): AAGVIQSPRHLIKEKRETATLKCYPIPRHDTVYWYQQGPGQDPQFLISFYEKMQSDKGSIPDRFSAQQFSDYHSELNMSSLELGDSALYFCASSLSGRSYEQYFGPGTRLTVT.

Only a few counts were recorded for this clonotype. The rearrangement uses TRBV15 and TRBJ2-1; 9 bases map to TRBD1. The V segment lost 2 bases and the J segment 4 bases; nucleotides outside the gene matches: 3. CDR1 is LNHNV, CDR2 YYDKDF, per germline (reference sequence). The CDR3 has 15 residues. CDR3 loop: CATSRPGQGYNEQFF. As DNA, the CDR3 is TGTGCCACCAGCAGACCGGGACAGGGATACAATGAGCAGTTCTTC.

This clonotype was recorded a few times. The chain couples TRBV29-1 to TRBJ2-2; weak D call: TRBD1 (5 bases). Germline loops: CDR1 SQVTM, CDR2 ANQGSEA. V lost 5 bases to trimming and J lost 1 base, with 11 bases between them. This CDR3 is 14 amino acids long. The chain's CDR3 is CSVRSRENTGELFF. The CDR3 DNA sequence: TGCAGCGTTCGCAGCAGGGAGAACACCGGGGAGCTGTTTTTT.

The J gene is TRBJ2-4, the V gene TRBV20-1; unclear D gene. V was cut by 5 bases and J by 2 bases, with 10 bases left in between. The CDR3 is 13 amino acids. Germline V gives CDR1 DFQATT, CDR2 SNEGSKA (reference sequence). Written as DNA, the CDR3 is TGCAGTGCTCAAACAGCGACCAAAAACATTCAGTACTTC. Translation: CSAQTATKNIQYF.

The chain recombines TRBV5-1 with TRBJ2-1; 10 bases are shared with TRBD1. The CDR3 sequence is 17 residues long. Germline V gene sequence: CDR1 SGHRS, CDR2 YFSETQ. Trimming took 4 bases from V and 3 from J; bases not matched to a gene: 10. The CDR3 here is CASSLPTGTGVYNEQFF. As DNA, the CDR3 is TGCGCCAGCAGCCTTCCCACCGGGACAGGGGTCTACAATGAGCAGTTCTTC.

About this clonotype itself: A junction end diverges from the germline sequence, so it may reflect a read error. Written as DNA, the CDR3 is TGCGCCAGCAGCCAAGTCCCCCCGTTAATTGCCAATCAACCCCAGCATTTT. Its protein is CASSQVPPLIANQPQHF. This rearrangement joins TRBV4-1 to TRBJ1-5; D is unclear. This CDR3 contains 17 residues. Germline lookup yields CDR1 MGHRA and CDR2 YSYEKL.

The rearrangement joins TRBV7-9 to TRBJ2-3, with D perhaps TRBD1 (6 bases). Germline CDR1 is SEHNR and CDR2 is FQNEAQ (reference sequence). This CDR3 has 14 residues. Deletions cut 5 bases from V and 4 bases from J, with 13 bases between. CDR3 bases: TGTGCCAGCAGCCCTCCCCAGGGGCCAGATACGCAGTATTTT. Translating it yields CASSPPQGPDTQYF.

The chain joins TRBV7-2 to TRBJ1-4; no clear D gene. This CDR3 has 16 amino acids. V lost 2 bases and J lost 0, with 10 bases in between. Germline loops: CDR1 SGHTA, CDR2 FQGNSA. In DNA form, the CDR3 reads TGTGCCAGCAGCTTAACCGGGCTCCCAACTAATGAAAAACTGTTTTTT. Amino acid sequence: CASSLTGLPTNEKLFF.

At least ten counts were recorded for this clonotype. The genes are TRBV7-9 and TRBJ1-1, with D possibly being TRBD1 (5 bases). There are 12 residues in the CDR3. CDR1 is SEHNR and CDR2 is FQNEAQ in the germline V gene (reference sequence). V lost 5 bases, J lost 3 bases, and 7 bases lay in between. The CDR3 DNA follows: TGTGCCAGCAGCCCGGGGCACACTGAAGCTTTCTTT. Its protein is CASSPGHTEAFF.

The chain links TRBV11-2 to TRBJ2-7, with TRBD1 matching over 10 bases. The CDR3 spans 15 residues. The germline V gene has CDR1 SGHAT and CDR2 FQNNGV. V was clipped by 5 bases and J by 2 bases; unmatched bases: 6. CDR3 loop: CASSPEGTGAYEQYV. Written as DNA, the CDR3 is TGTGCCAGCAGCCCCGAGGGGACAGGGGCCTACGAGCAGTACGTC.

This chain joins TRBV10-3 and TRBJ2-1; a weak D match, TRBD2 (7 bases). The CDR3 totals 15 residues. V was pared by 4 bases and J by 3 bases, with 13 bases between. CDR1 ENHRY and CDR2 SYGVKD come from the germline V gene. CDR3 residues: CAISGRGGFYNEQFF. CDR3 in DNA: TGTGCCATCAGTGGGAGGGGGGGTTTCTACAATGAGCAGTTCTTC.

The chain recombines TRBV15 with TRBJ1-1, with 8 bases identical to TRBD1. Germline V CDR1 and CDR2: LNHNV, YYDKDF (reference sequence). V gave up 4 bases and J gave up 7 bases; unmatched junction bases: 8. This CDR3 has 14 amino acids. CDR3 nucleotides: TGTGCCACCAGCAATTTCCAGGGGGCTATTGAAGCTTTCTTT. Protein: CATSNFQGAIEAFF.

A few counts support this clonotype. The CDR3 protein is CASSVGLAGGELFF. The CDR3 DNA reads as TGTGCCAGCAGCGTCGGACTAGCGGGCGGGGAGCTGTTTTTT. This chain connects TRBV3-1 to TRBJ2-2; 11 bases are a match to TRBD2. The length of the CDR3 is 14 residues. The J segment lost 7 bases and the V segment lost 5 bases, leaving 3 bases of the junction unmatched. In germline, CDR1 is LGHDT, CDR2 YNNKEL (reference sequence).